Sequencing of this TCR beta chain was carried out in a study of blood T cell repertoires in COVID-19. As for the study in general: Donors in the United States, Italy and Spain gave samples during acute or convalescent COVID-19.

Only a few counts were recorded for this clone. In the study's own analysis: Reference gene primers were amplified, and this amplification served to estimate nucleated cell counts. Sequenced by immunoSEQ multiplex PCR; TCRdb stores in-frame clones only, minus some. The V and J calls and clone size come from that table; D and trimming were worked out from the DNA. The sample includes about 170,000 clones, about 86% of them seen just once. Material for sequencing was peripheral blood. This receptor was obtained from a man between 45 and 60 years old with active or convalescent COVID-19.

The CDR3 region is CASSLNRGQDTQYF. Written as DNA, the CDR3 is TGTGCCAGCAGCTTAAACAGAGGGCAAGATACGCAGTATTTT. This chain joins TRBV11-1 and TRBJ2-3; weak D call: TRBD2 (5 bases). The germline CDR1 and CDR2 sequences are SGHAT and FQDESV (reference sequence). The length of the CDR3 is 14 residues. V shed 2 bases and J shed 5 bases, with 11 bases lying between them.